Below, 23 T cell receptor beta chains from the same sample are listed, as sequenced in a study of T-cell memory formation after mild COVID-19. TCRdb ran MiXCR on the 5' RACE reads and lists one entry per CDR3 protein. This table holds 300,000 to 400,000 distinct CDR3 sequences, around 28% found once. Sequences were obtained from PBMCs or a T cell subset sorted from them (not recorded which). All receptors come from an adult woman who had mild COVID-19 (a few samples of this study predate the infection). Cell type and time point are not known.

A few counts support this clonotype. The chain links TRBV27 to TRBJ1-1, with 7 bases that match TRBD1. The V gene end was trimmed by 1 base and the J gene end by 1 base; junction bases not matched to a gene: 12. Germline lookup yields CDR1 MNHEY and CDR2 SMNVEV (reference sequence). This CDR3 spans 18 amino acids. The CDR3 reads CASSLLQGTRGTNTEAFF. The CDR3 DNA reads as TGTGCCAGCAGTTTATTACAGGGGACTCGAGGAACGAACACTGAAGCTTTCTTT.

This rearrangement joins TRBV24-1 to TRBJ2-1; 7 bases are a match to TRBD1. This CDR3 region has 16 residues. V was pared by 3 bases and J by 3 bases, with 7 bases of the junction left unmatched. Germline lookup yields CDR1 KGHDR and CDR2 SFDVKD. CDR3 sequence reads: CATSDRQGHLYNEQFF. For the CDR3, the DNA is TGTGCCACCAGTGATCGACAGGGACACCTCTACAATGAGCAGTTCTTC.

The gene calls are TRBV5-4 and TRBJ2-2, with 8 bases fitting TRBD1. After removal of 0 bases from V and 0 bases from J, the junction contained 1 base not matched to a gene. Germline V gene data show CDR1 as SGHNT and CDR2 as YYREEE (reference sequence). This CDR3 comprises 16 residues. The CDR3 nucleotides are TGTGCCAGCAGCTTGGGACAGGGGACGAACACCGGGGAGCTGTTTTTT. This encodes CASSLGQGTNTGELFF.

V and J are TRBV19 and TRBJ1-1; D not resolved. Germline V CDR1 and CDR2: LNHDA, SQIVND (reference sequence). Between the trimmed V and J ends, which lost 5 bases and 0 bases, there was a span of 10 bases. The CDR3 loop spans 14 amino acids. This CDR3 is CASSFAQVNTEAFF. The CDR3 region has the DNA TGTGCCAGTAGTTTCGCCCAGGTGAACACTGAAGCTTTCTTT. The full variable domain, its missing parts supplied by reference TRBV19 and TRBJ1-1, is DGGITQSPKYLFRKEGQNVTLSCEQNLNHDAMYWYRQDPGQGLRLIYYSQIVNDFQKGDIAEGYSVSREKKESFPLTVTSAQKNPTAFYLCASSFAQVNTEAFFGQGTRLTVV.

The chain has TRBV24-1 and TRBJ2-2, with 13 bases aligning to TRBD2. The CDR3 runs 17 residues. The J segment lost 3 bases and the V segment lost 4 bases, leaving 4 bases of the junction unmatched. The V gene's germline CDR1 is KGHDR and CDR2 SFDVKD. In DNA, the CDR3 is TGTGCCACCAGTGAAGGACTAGCGGGAGAGGACACCGGGGAGCTGTTTTTT. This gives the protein CATSEGLAGEDTGELFF.

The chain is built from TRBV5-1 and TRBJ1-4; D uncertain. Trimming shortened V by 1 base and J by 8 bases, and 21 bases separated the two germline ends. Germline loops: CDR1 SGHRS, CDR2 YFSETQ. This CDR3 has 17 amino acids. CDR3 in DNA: TGCGCCAGCAGCTTGAAATCGGACGGTACTGAGGTGGAAAAACTGTTTTTT. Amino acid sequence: CASSLKSDGTEVEKLFF.

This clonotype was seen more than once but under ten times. This chain's CDR3 is CASSLVETDVFGKQYF. The CDR3 DNA reads TGTGCCAGCAGCTTGGTGGAGACAGATGTCTTCGGCAAGCAGTACTTC. V is TRBV7-8 and J is TRBJ2-7; maybe TRBD1 (5 bases). There are 16 residues in the CDR3. Germline V gene lookup returns CDR1 SGHVS and CDR2 FQNEAQ. V was clipped by 3 bases and J by 8 bases, with 23 bases between them.

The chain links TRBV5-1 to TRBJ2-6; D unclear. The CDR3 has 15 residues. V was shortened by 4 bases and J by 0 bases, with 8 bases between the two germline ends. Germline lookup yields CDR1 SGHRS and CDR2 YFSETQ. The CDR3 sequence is CASSATTSGANVLTF. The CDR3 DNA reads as TGCGCCAGCAGCGCGACAACCTCTGGGGCCAACGTCCTGACTTTC. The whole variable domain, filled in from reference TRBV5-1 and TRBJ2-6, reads KAGVTQTPRYLIKTRGQQVTLSCSPISGHRSVSWYQQTPGQGLQFLFEYFSETQRNKGNFPGRFSGRQFSNSRSEMNVSTLELGDSALYLCASSATTSGANVLTFGAGSRLTVL.

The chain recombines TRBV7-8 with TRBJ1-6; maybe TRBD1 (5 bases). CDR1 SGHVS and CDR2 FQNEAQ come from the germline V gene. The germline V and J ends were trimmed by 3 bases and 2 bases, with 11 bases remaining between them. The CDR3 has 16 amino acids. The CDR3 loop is CASSLRQRTYNSPLHF. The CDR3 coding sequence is TGTGCCAGCAGCTTGAGACAGCGGACCTATAATTCACCCCTCCACTTT.

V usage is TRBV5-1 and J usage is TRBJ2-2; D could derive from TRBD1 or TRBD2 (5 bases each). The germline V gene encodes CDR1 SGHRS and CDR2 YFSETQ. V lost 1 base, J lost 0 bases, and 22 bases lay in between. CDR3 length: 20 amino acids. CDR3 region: CASSLFPVDGTPANTGELFF. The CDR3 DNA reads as TGCGCCAGCAGCTTGTTTCCTGTAGACGGGACGCCCGCGAACACCGGGGAGCTGTTTTTT. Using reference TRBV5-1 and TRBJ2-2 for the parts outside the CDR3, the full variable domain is KAGVTQTPRYLIKTRGQQVTLSCSPISGHRSVSWYQQTPGQGLQFLFEYFSETQRNKGNFPGRFSGRQFSNSRSEMNVSTLELGDSALYLCASSLFPVDGTPANTGELFFGEGSRLTVL.

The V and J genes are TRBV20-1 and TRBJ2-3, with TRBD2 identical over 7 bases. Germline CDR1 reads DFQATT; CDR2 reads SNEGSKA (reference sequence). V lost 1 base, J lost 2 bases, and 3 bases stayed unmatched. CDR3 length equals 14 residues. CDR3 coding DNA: TGCAGTGCTAGAGTCGGGACTAACACAGATACGCAGTATTTT. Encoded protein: CSARVGTNTDTQYF.

CDR3 in DNA: TGTGCCAGCAGTGACGGGGGTTCCGAGGGATCCTACAATGAGCAGTTCTTC. It encodes CASSDGGSEGSYNEQFF. This chain joins TRBV2 and TRBJ2-1; tentative D call: TRBD2 (6 bases). The CDR3 runs to 17 residues. Trimming stripped 3 bases from V and 1 base from J, with 16 bases between. CDR1 SNHLY and CDR2 FYNNEI come from the germline V gene.

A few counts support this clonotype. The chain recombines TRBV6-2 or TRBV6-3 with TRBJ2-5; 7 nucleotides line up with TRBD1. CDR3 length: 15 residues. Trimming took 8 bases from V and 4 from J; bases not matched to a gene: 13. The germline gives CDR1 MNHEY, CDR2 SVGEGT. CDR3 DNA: TGTGCCAGCCGCACTCCGACAGGGACGTCAGAGACCCAGTACTTC. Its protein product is CASRTPTGTSETQYF.

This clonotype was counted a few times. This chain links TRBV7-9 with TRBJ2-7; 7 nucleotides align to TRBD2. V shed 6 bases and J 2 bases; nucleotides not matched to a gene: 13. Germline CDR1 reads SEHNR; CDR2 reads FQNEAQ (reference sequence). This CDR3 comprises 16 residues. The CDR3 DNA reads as TGTGCCAGCAGACCCGGGGCCGCGGGGGTCCCCTACGAGCAGTACTTC. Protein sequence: CASRPGAAGVPYEQYF.

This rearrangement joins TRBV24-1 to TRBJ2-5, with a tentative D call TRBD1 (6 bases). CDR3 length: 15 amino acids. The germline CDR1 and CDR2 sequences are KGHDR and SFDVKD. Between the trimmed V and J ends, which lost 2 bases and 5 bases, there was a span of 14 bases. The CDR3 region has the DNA TGTGCCACCAGTGATTCCTCGGACAGCAGGGAGACCCAGTACTTC. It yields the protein CATSDSSDSRETQYF.

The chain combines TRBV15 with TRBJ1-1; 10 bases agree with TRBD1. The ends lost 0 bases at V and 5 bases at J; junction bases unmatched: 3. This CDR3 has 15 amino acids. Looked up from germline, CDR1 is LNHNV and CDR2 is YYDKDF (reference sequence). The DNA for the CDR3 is TGTGCCACCAGCAGAGATGGACAGGGGGTTACTGAAGCTTTCTTT. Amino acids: CATSRDGQGVTEAFF.

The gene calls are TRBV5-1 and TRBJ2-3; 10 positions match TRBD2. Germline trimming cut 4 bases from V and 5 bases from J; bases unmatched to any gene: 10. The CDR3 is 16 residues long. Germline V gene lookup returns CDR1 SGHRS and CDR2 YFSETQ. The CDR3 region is CASSPGAGGPKDTQYF. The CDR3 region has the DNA TGCGCCAGCAGCCCTGGAGCGGGGGGGCCAAAAGATACGCAGTATTTT.

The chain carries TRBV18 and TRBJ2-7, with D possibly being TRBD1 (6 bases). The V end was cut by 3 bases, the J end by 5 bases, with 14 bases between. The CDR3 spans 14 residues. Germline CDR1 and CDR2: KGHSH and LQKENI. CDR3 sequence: CASSPQTGVHEQYF. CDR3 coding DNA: TGTGCCAGCTCACCCCAGACAGGCGTCCACGAGCAGTACTTC.

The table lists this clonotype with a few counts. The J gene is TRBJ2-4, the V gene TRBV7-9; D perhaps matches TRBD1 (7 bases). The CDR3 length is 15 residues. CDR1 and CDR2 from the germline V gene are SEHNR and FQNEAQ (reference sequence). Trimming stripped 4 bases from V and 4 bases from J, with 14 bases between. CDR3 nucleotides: TGTGCCAGCAGCTCAGGGGGGACACGTAAAAACATTCAGTACTTC. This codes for CASSSGGTRKNIQYF.

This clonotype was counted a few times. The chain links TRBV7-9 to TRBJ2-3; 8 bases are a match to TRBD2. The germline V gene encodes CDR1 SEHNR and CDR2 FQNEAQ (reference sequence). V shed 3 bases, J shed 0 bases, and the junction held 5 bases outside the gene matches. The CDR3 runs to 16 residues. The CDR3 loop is CASSFGASGSTDTQYF. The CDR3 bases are TGTGCCAGCAGCTTCGGGGCTAGCGGGAGCACAGATACGCAGTATTTT.

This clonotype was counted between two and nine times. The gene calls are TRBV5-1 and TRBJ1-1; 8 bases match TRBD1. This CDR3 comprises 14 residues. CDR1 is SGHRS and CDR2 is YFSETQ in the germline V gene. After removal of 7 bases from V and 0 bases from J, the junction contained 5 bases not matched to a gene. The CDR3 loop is CASCGTGVNTEAFF. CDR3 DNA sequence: TGCGCCAGCTGTGGGACAGGTGTGAACACTGAAGCTTTCTTT.

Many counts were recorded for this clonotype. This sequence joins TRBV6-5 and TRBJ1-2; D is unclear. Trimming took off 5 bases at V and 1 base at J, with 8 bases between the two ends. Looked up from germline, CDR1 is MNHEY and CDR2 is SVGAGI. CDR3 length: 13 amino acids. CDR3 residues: CASSETNNYGYTF. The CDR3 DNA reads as TGTGCCAGCAGTGAGACGAATAACTATGGCTACACCTTC.

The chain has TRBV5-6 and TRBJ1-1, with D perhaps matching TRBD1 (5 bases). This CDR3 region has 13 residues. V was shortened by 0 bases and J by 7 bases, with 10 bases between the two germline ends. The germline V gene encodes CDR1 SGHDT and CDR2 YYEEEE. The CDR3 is CASSLGDSGEAFF. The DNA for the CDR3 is TGTGCCAGCAGCTTGGGGGACTCCGGTGAAGCTTTCTTT. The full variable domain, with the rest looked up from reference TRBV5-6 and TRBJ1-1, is DAGVTQSPTHLIKTRGQQVTLRCSPKSGHDTVSWYQQALGQGPQFIFQYYEEEERQRGNFPDRFSGHQFPNYSSELNVNALLLGDSALYLCASSLGDSGEAFFGQGTRLTVV.